This entry lists 30 T cell receptor beta chains sequenced from one sample in a study of a mutant IDH1 vaccine in newly diagnosed glioma. Method: immunoSEQ multiplex PCR; TCRdb's copy keeps in-frame clones and lacks some. The sample holds tens of thousands of clones, 70% to 85% seen once. Antigens of these TCRs are unknown. Time point: week 35, safety follow-up. Doses of 300 ug of mutant IDH1 20-mer peptide were given with topical imiquimod. Sample: PBMCs, taken from a glioma patient whose treatment included an IDH1 peptide vaccine. The source of these receptors is a man aged 25-45 years with glioma.

The count of this clone is one. The chain combines TRBV11-2 with TRBJ1-2; tentatively, D is TRBD1 (6 bases). Looked up from germline, CDR1 is SGHAT and CDR2 is FQNNGV. The CDR3 is 14 amino acids. V lost 5 bases and J lost 2, with 12 bases in between. The CDR3 spells CASSKGHENYGYTF. CDR3 bases: TGTGCCAGCAGCAAGGGACACGAGAACTATGGCTACACCTTC.

This chain connects TRBV7-9 to TRBJ1-1; D is unresolved. Trimming stripped 1 base from V and 4 bases from J, with 7 bases between. The CDR3 sequence is 13 residues long. Germline V gene lookup returns CDR1 SEHNR and CDR2 FQNEAQ (reference sequence). CDR3 coding DNA: TGTGCCAGCAGCTTAGAGGTTGCCACTGAAGCTTTCTTT. Translating gives CASSLEVATEAFF. Combining the CDR3 with reference TRBV7-9 and TRBJ1-1 gives the whole variable domain DTGVSQNPRHKITKRGQNVTFRCDPISEHNRLYWYRQTLGQGPEFLTYFQNEAQLEKSRLLSDRFSAERPKGSFSTLEIQRTEQGDSAMYLCASSLEVATEAFFGQGTRLTVV.

The gene calls are TRBV21-1 and TRBJ2-2; the table's D call of TRBD2 was not tested on the DNA. TRBV21-1 is a listed pseudogene. This CDR3 has 19 residues. The CDR3: CASSKEASGSVSGTGELFF. Here the CDR3 DNA reads TGTGCCAGCAGCAAAGAGGCTAGCGGGAGTGTCTCGGGCACCGGGGAGCTGTTTTTT.

This clone was counted between two and nine times. This chain links TRBV7-9 with TRBJ1-4, with a possible D match to TRBD1 (5 bases). The V gene's germline CDR1 is SEHNR and CDR2 FQNEAQ (reference sequence). The CDR3 consists of 15 residues. V gave up 1 base and J gave up 5 bases, with 11 bases separating them. The CDR3 DNA is TGTGCCAGCAGCTTAGTAGGGGCCCCGAATGAAAAACTGTTTTTT. This translates into CASSLVGAPNEKLFF.

The gene calls are TRBV4-2 and TRBJ1-1; the match to TRBD1 covers 7 bases. Looked up from germline, CDR1 is LGHNA and CDR2 is YNFKEQ. CDR3 size: 18 residues. Germline trimming cut 0 bases from V and 3 bases from J; bases unmatched to any gene: 13. CDR3 residues: CASSQDVEGALMDTEAFF. CDR3 sequence (DNA): TGTGCCAGCAGCCAAGATGTGGAGGGGGCATTGATGGACACTGAAGCTTTCTTT.

The chain uses TRBV5-6 and TRBJ2-3; 7 nucleotides align to TRBD1. The V and J ends lost 3 bases and 1 base, in that order; junction bases with no gene match: 8. The CDR3 length is 16 residues. Looked up from germline, CDR1 is SGHDT and CDR2 is YYEEEE. This CDR3 is CASSSTGTVRTDTQYF. CDR3 nucleotide sequence: TGTGCCAGCAGCTCGACCGGGACAGTGCGCACAGATACGCAGTATTTT. Complete variable domain (other parts from reference TRBV5-6 and TRBJ2-3): DAGVTQSPTHLIKTRGQQVTLRCSPKSGHDTVSWYQQALGQGPQFIFQYYEEEERQRGNFPDRFSGHQFPNYSSELNVNALLLGDSALYLCASSSTGTVRTDTQYFGPGTRLTVL.

This clone showed up just once. The V gene is TRBV5-4, the J gene TRBJ2-1; 10 bases fit TRBD2. Trimming at V came to 3 bases and at J to 6 bases, leaving 9 bases not matched to a gene. The CDR3 loop spans 16 amino acids. Germline V gene lookup returns CDR1 SGHNT and CDR2 YYREEE (reference sequence). The CDR3 DNA follows: TGTGCCAGCAGCTCCCGTTCCACTAGCGGGGCCAATGAGCAGTTCTTC. It yields the protein CASSSRSTSGANEQFF.

The V call is TRBV28, the J call TRBJ2-3, with D perhaps being TRBD1 or TRBD2 (5 bases each). The CDR3 has 13 amino acids. V shed 7 bases and J shed 4 bases, with 12 bases lying between them. Germline V CDR1 and CDR2: MDHEN, SYDVKM. CDR3 DNA: TGTGCCAGCATGGAAGAGGGGTCAGATACGCAGTATTTT. This gives the protein CASMEEGSDTQYF.

The count of this clone is one. The chain recombines TRBV6-6 with TRBJ2-7; D gene unclear. Trimming removed 0 bases from V and 0 bases from J, with 12 bases in between. Germline V gene sequence: CDR1 MNHNY, CDR2 SVGAGI (reference sequence). CDR3 length: 16 amino acids. This chain's CDR3 is CASSYSSFPSSYEQYF. CDR3 DNA sequence: TGTGCCAGCAGTTACTCCTCTTTTCCGAGCTCCTACGAGCAGTACTTC.

The rearrangement joins TRBV11-2 to TRBJ2-5; D uncertain. The CDR3 totals 12 residues. V lost 2 bases and J 4 bases, leaving 5 bases between the germline ends. Germline assignment: CDR1 SGHAT and CDR2 FQNNGV. CDR3 loop: CASSLWGETQYF. The CDR3 nucleotides read TGTGCCAGCAGCTTATGGGGAGAGACCCAGTACTTC.

The chain is built from TRBV30 and TRBJ1-5, with a tentative D call TRBD1 (5 bases). The V gene lost 0 bases and the J gene lost 7 bases, with 13 bases spanning the gap. This CDR3 region has 14 residues. Germline CDR1 and CDR2: GTSNPN and SVGIG (reference sequence). CDR3 in amino acids: CAWSVGTQGQPQHF. CDR3 sequence (DNA): TGTGCCTGGAGTGTCGGGACCCAAGGACAGCCCCAGCATTTT.

The chain recombines TRBV9 with TRBJ2-5; a weak D match, TRBD1 (5 bases). The J call may be mistaken, given a closer DNA end match to TRBJ2-7. Germline V gives CDR1 SGDLS, CDR2 YYNGEE. The CDR3 covers 14 residues. For the CDR3, the DNA is TGTGCCAGCAGCGTAGGACAGCATACCTACGAGCAGTACTTC. This sequence encodes CASSVGQHTYEQYF.

This clone was detected a few times. This chain connects TRBV25-1 to TRBJ1-1; 7 nucleotides align to TRBD1. The germline V gene encodes CDR1 MGHDK and CDR2 SYGVNS. The CDR3 is 16 amino acids. J gave up 4 bases and V 2 bases, and 10 bases lay outside the gene matches. The CDR3 spells CASSEVRVDRATEAFF. The DNA of the CDR3 is TGTGCCAGCAGTGAAGTGAGGGTTGACAGGGCCACTGAAGCTTTCTTT.

The chain recombines TRBV5-8 with TRBJ1-1, with D tentatively TRBD1 (6 bases). The CDR3 loop spans 16 amino acids. Germline loops: CDR1 SGHTS, CDR2 YDEGEE. Between the trimmed V and J ends, which lost 5 bases and 0 bases, there was a span of 17 bases. The CDR3 region has the DNA TGTGCCAGCAGAAACTACAGGGCGTCAATGAACACTGAAGCTTTCTTT. Translating gives CASRNYRASMNTEAFF.

This clone was recorded only once. The chain is built from TRBV18 and TRBJ2-1; 7 nucleotides match TRBD2. Germline-derived CDR1 and CDR2 are KGHSH and LQKENI. This CDR3 comprises 14 residues. The V segment lost 3 bases and the J segment 7 bases; nucleotides outside the gene matches: 6. The CDR3 sequence: CASSPFTSENEQFF. CDR3 in DNA: TGTGCCAGCTCACCCTTCACTAGCGAGAATGAGCAGTTCTTC.

V is TRBV5-4 and J is TRBJ2-1; 8 nucleotides align to TRBD2. Looked up from germline, CDR1 is SGHNT and CDR2 is YYREEE (reference sequence). This CDR3 is 15 amino acids long. The junction had 7 bases not matched to a gene; V was cut back by 4 bases and J by 4 bases. CDR3 in amino acids: CASSTGLDFYNEQFF. The CDR3 DNA sequence: TGTGCCAGCAGCACGGGACTAGATTTTTACAATGAGCAGTTCTTC. The variable domain in full, with the rest retrieved from reference TRBV5-4 and TRBJ2-1, is ETGVTQSPTHLIKTRGQQVTLRCSSQSGHNTVSWYQQALGQGPQFIFQYYREEENGRGNFPPRFSGLQFPNYSSELNVNALELDDSALYLCASSTGLDFYNEQFFGPGTRLTVL.

This sequence joins TRBV5-4 and TRBJ2-3; D unresolved. V gave up 6 bases and J gave up 0 bases, with 8 bases separating them. CDR1 and CDR2 (germline): SGHNT, YYREEE (reference sequence). This CDR3 spans 13 amino acids. The CDR3: CASTRLSTDTQYF. CDR3 nucleotide sequence: TGTGCCAGCACCAGACTTAGCACAGATACGCAGTATTTT.

With regard to this clone: A read error is possible here, since a much larger clone lies one base away. Other DNA sequences of this sample code for an identical CDR3. The V gene is TRBV12-5, the J gene TRBJ1-2, with D hard to call. The CDR3 contains 15 residues. The V gene lost 3 bases and the J gene lost 0 bases, with 11 bases spanning the gap. CDR1 and CDR2 from the germline V gene are LGHNT and FRNRAP. The CDR3 sequence: CASGFGGGANYGYTF. The DNA of the CDR3 is TGTGCTAGTGGTTTCGGCGGAGGAGCTAACTATGGCTACACCTTC.

V is TRBV5-5 and J is TRBJ1-1, with 7 bases matching TRBD1. In germline, CDR1 is SGHKS, CDR2 YYEKEE (reference sequence). This CDR3 spans 19 amino acids. V trimming: 3 bases; J trimming: 5 bases; junction bases outside the gene matches: 22. The CDR3 is CASSSIRPEMTGFGTEAFF. The CDR3 bases are TGTGCCAGCAGCTCTATAAGACCCGAAATGACAGGGTTTGGGACTGAAGCTTTCTTT.

The chain has TRBV7-2 and TRBJ2-3; 10 nucleotides match TRBD1. There are 16 residues in the CDR3. From germline, CDR1 is SGHTA and CDR2 FQGNSA. V dropped 0 bases and J dropped 4; count of bases not matched to a gene: 4. DNA of the CDR3: TGTGCCAGCAGCTTAGCCGGGACAGGGGCCGCAGATACGCAGTATTTT. It is translated as CASSLAGTGAADTQYF.

The chain uses TRBV2 and TRBJ2-7; TRBD1 matches at 10 bases. The length of the CDR3 is 15 residues. Germline V gene lookup returns CDR1 SNHLY and CDR2 FYNNEI. The ends lost 9 bases at V and 2 bases at J; junction bases unmatched: 10. The CDR3 is CASRGTGTGAYEQYF. DNA of the CDR3: TGTGCCAGTAGAGGGACCGGGACAGGGGCCTACGAGCAGTACTTC. Using reference TRBV2 and TRBJ2-7 for the parts outside the CDR3, the full variable domain is EPEVTQTPSHQVTQMGQEVILRCVPISNHLYFYWYRQILGQKVEFLVSFYNNEISEKSEIFDDQFSVERPDGSNFTLKIRSTKLEDSAMYFCASRGTGTGAYEQYFGPGTRLTVT.

The chain joins TRBV5-6 to TRBJ2-7, with D perhaps TRBD1 or TRBD2 (5 bases each). Germline loops: CDR1 SGHDT, CDR2 YYEEEE. Trimming removed 0 bases from V and 2 bases from J, with 9 bases in between. This CDR3 contains 14 residues. The chain's CDR3 is CASSLAGDPYEQYF. The CDR3 DNA follows: TGTGCCAGCAGCTTGGCCGGGGACCCCTACGAGCAGTACTTC.

The genes are TRBV13 and TRBJ1-1; 8 bases are shared with TRBD1. The junction had 12 bases not matched to a gene; V was cut back by 5 bases and J by 1 base. This CDR3 region has 17 residues. Germline CDR1 and CDR2: PRHDT and FYEKMQ (reference sequence). For the CDR3, the DNA is TGTGCCAGCAGCCCTCTCCTCAGGGGGCGAGGGAACACTGAAGCTTTCTTT. It is translated as CASSPLLRGRGNTEAFF. The whole variable domain, remainder taken from reference TRBV13 and TRBJ1-1, is AAGVIQSPRHLIKEKRETATLKCYPIPRHDTVYWYQQGPGQDPQFLISFYEKMQSDKGSIPDRFSAQQFSDYHSELNMSSLELGDSALYFCASSPLLRGRGNTEAFFGQGTRLTVV.

The gene calls are TRBV19 and TRBJ1-2; 7 positions agree with TRBD1. Germline trimming cut 4 bases from V and 5 bases from J; bases unmatched to any gene: 7. Germline V gene data show CDR1 as LNHDA and CDR2 as SQIVND (reference sequence). The CDR3 runs to 14 residues. For the CDR3, the DNA is TGTGCCAGTAGTAACACAGGGGAGATATATGGCTACACCTTC. It yields the protein CASSNTGEIYGYTF.

The genes are TRBV9 and TRBJ2-7; D perhaps matches TRBD2 (5 bases). This CDR3 has 16 amino acids. The germline CDR1 and CDR2 sequences are SGDLS and YYNGEE. Trimming took 0 bases from V and 4 from J, leaving 17 bases between them. In nucleotides, the CDR3 is TGTGCCAGCAGCGTAGGACGTCCTGGACTTGTGTACGAGCAGTACTTC. Translation gives CASSVGRPGLVYEQYF.

This chain uses TRBV27 with TRBJ2-7, with 8 bases aligning to TRBD2. Trimming cost V 2 bases and J 1 base; bases outside gene matches: 10. CDR3 size: 17 residues. The germline gives CDR1 MNHEY, CDR2 SMNVEV (reference sequence). The CDR3 coding sequence is TGTGCCAGCAGTTTAAGGATTACTAGCGGCCGATCCTACGAGCAGTACTTC. It encodes CASSLRITSGRSYEQYF.

This clone was counted between two and nine times. The chain combines TRBV2 with TRBJ2-2; 9 bases match TRBD2. CDR3 size: 14 residues. From germline, CDR1 is SNHLY and CDR2 FYNNEI. The J segment lost 2 bases and the V segment lost 9 bases, leaving 4 bases of the junction unmatched. The CDR3 DNA reads TGTGCCAGACATAGCGGGAGTAACACCGGGGAGCTGTTTTTT. It encodes CARHSGSNTGELFF.

This clone was recorded once. V gene TRBV29-1 combines with J gene TRBJ2-1, with unresolved D. This CDR3 region has 15 residues. With 2 bases removed from V and 1 base from J, the gap between germline ends came to 12 bases. Looked up from germline, CDR1 is SQVTM and CDR2 is ANQGSEA. This chain's CDR3 is CSVETLGSSYNEQFF. The CDR3 bases are TGCAGCGTTGAAACCCTAGGCAGTTCCTACAATGAGCAGTTCTTC.

The genes are TRBV9 and TRBJ2-7; D assignment may be TRBD1 or TRBD2 (5 bases each). The CDR3 runs 16 residues. V was pared by 1 base and J by 6 bases, with 20 bases between. The germline V gene has CDR1 SGDLS and CDR2 YYNGEE. The CDR3 coding sequence is TGTGCCAGCAGCGTAAGTCAGGGAATCGGGGTGCGCGAGCAGTACTTC. It yields the protein CASSVSQGIGVREQYF.

This CDR3 is CASSEGTGYDTQYF. The CDR3 DNA reads TGTGCCAGCAGCGAGGGGACAGGGTACGATACGCAGTATTTT. The V call is TRBV2, the J call TRBJ2-3, with 9 bases identical to TRBD1. The germline gives CDR1 SNHLY, CDR2 FYNNEI. The CDR3 runs to 14 residues. V shed 6 bases and J 6 bases; nucleotides not matched to a gene: 7.